The clone carrying this T cell receptor (beta chain) was counted once. What it recognizes is unknown. Time point specified: persistent/refractory GD, antithyroid drugs over 5 years with positive TRAb. RNA isolated from PBMCs was used to make the TCR library. V lost 3 bases, J lost 0 bases, and 13 bases stayed unmatched. The V gene's germline CDR1 is KGHSH and CDR2 LQKENI. The CDR3 is made up of 19 amino acids. The data belong to a study of regulatory T cells in long-lasting Graves disease. Study-wide results and limits: When disease was persistent, TRBV28, TRBJ1-2 and TRBJ2-5 were the favored segments.

Both iRepertoire HTBI primers and Arm-PCR of CDR3 regions were used to build the TCR beta libraries. TCRdb re-called the multiplex PCR reads through MiXCR, storing one row per CDR3 protein. The sample gives 400,000 to 500,000 distinct CDR3 sequences, 21% of which show up once; roughly an eighth is in the top ten. The origin of this receptor is a female donor with Graves disease. The chain combines TRBV18 with TRBJ1-1; 10 bases fit TRBD1. This specimen consisted of peripheral blood mononuclear cells (PBMCs), obtained when the disease was refractory, from a patient treated with antithyroid drugs. The CDR3 loop is CASSPLRTTGGNMNTEAFF. DNA for the CDR3: TGTGCCAGCTCACCGCTAAGGACGACAGGGGGCAACATGAACACTGAAGCTTTCTTT. The entire variable domain, with the rest obtained from reference TRBV18 and TRBJ1-1, is as follows: NAGVMQNPRHLVRRRGQEARLRCSPMKGHSHVYWYRQLPEEGLKFMVYLQKENIIDESGMPKERFSAEFPKEGPSILRIQQVVRGDSAAYFCASSPLRTTGGNMNTEAFFGQGTRLTVV.